A single sample gave rise to the 4 T cell receptor beta chains below, sequenced in a study of blood T cell repertoires in COVID-19. Repertoires were generated with immunoSEQ multiplex PCR, while TCRdb's copy carries only in-frame clones and drops some. The sample lists a few hundred thousand clones, approximately 86% occurring once. Specimen: peripheral blood. The receptors come from a woman aged 45-60 years with COVID-19, enrolled during active disease.

The chain carries TRBV11-2 and TRBJ2-7; no clear D. This CDR3 has 13 amino acids. V lost 0 bases and J 6 bases, leaving 9 bases between the germline ends. CDR1 is SGHAT, CDR2 FQNNGV, per germline. CDR3 residues: CASSLERKSEQYV. The CDR3 DNA is TGTGCCAGCAGCTTAGAGAGGAAAAGCGAGCAGTACGTC.

The chain uses TRBV5-1 and TRBJ1-1; a possible D gene is TRBD1 (5 bases). This CDR3 is 14 amino acids long. Germline V gene data show CDR1 as SGHRS and CDR2 as YFSETQ. The V end was cut by 4 bases, the J end by 4 bases, with 14 bases between. The CDR3 spells CASSAQGRGTEAFF. Here the CDR3 DNA reads TGCGCCAGCAGCGCGCAGGGTAGGGGCACTGAAGCTTTCTTT.

This chain uses TRBV9 with TRBJ2-7, with a possible D match to TRBD2 (6 bases). Germline loops: CDR1 SGDLS, CDR2 YYNGEE. V lost 1 base, J lost 1 base, and 12 bases lay in between. The CDR3 has 15 residues. The CDR3 loop is CASSVTAGSSYEQYF. CDR3 sequence (DNA): TGTGCCAGCAGCGTAACGGCGGGGTCTTCCTACGAGCAGTACTTC.

The chain couples TRBV11-3 to TRBJ2-1, with 8 positions matching TRBD2. Trimming took 4 bases from V and 7 from J; bases not matched to a gene: 9. In germline, CDR1 is SGHNT, CDR2 YENEEA. The length of the CDR3 is 15 residues. The CDR3 sequence: CASSSSSGPPNEQFF. In DNA form, the CDR3 reads TGTGCCAGCAGCTCCTCTAGCGGGCCTCCAAATGAGCAGTTCTTC.